This T cell receptor (beta chain) was profiled in a study of OX40 agonist ivuxolimab in advanced cancers. Germline assignment: CDR1 KGHSH and CDR2 LQKENI. The V gene end was trimmed by 8 bases and the J gene end by 2 bases; junction bases not matched to a gene: 7. The CDR3 loop spans 14 amino acids. Assay used: immunoSEQ multiplex PCR; TCRdb lists only in-frame clones, some missing. The sample includes 98,000 or so clones, 80% to 95% of them seen just once. The sequence derives from an adult with an advanced solid tumor such as melanoma, head and neck, liver or kidney cancer. Specimen: CD4+ or CD8+ T cells sorted from blood, collected in a trial of the OX40 agonist ivuxolimab. The chain employs TRBV18 and TRBJ2-5; 8 bases align to TRBD2. CDR3 residues: CASRLRGGQETQYF. The CDR3 DNA sequence: TGTGCCAGCAGACTTCGGGGGGGGCAAGAGACCCAGTACTTC.